The 25 T cell receptor beta chains reported below all come from one sample, sequenced in a study of blood T cell repertoires in COVID-19. TCRdb's copy holds only in-frame clones and misses some; the assay was immunoSEQ multiplex PCR. The sample yields 70,000 to 95,000 clones, roughly 90% seen once. What was sequenced was peripheral blood. These receptor sequences come from a man aged 50 or older with COVID-19, enrolled during active disease.

The V and J genes are TRBV3-1 (or the pseudogene TRBV3-2) and TRBJ1-1; D is undetermined. The CDR3 is made up of 13 amino acids. Germline-derived CDR1 and CDR2 are LGHDT and YNNKEL (reference sequence). V was cut by 1 base and J by 1 base, with 4 bases left in between. CDR3 sequence reads: CASSQGGNTEAFF. In DNA, the CDR3 is TGTGCCAGCAGCCAAGGCGGGAACACTGAAGCTTTCTTT.

The chain carries TRBV10-3 and TRBJ2-5; TRBD1 aligns across 9 bases. The germline gives CDR1 ENHRY, CDR2 SYGVKD. The V gene end was trimmed by 0 bases and the J gene end by 7 bases; junction bases not matched to a gene: 9. This CDR3 contains 16 residues. CDR3 region: CAISESTGQGMSTQYF. DNA of the CDR3: TGTGCCATCAGTGAGTCGACGGGACAGGGTATGTCGACCCAGTACTTC.

V and J are TRBV10-2 and TRBJ1-4; a weak D match, TRBD1 (5 bases). The CDR3 loop spans 14 amino acids. Germline CDR1 and CDR2: WSHSY and SAAADI. V was trimmed by 5 bases and J by 7 bases, leaving 14 bases between them. The CDR3 DNA reads TGCGCCAGCAGTCCCTCGGGGGGTCGTGAAAAACTGTTTTTT. Protein: CASSPSGGREKLFF.

The V call is TRBV23-1, the J call TRBJ1-2; no clear D gene. TRBV23-1 belongs to the ORF category, with a function that is uncertain. The CDR3 covers 14 residues. Between the trimmed V and J ends, which lost 0 bases and 7 bases, there was a span of 12 bases. The CDR3, as DNA: TGCGCCAGCAGTCAATCCGACACGGTTGCTGGCTACACCTTC. Its translation is CASSQSDTVAGYTF.

The chain recombines TRBV11-2 with TRBJ1-3; 7 bases line up with TRBD1. Trimming cost V 3 bases and J 4 bases; bases outside gene matches: 6. Germline assignment: CDR1 SGHAT and CDR2 FQNNGV. The CDR3 extends over 15 amino acids. The CDR3 nucleotides read TGTGCCAGCAGCTTCCAACAGGGGCTGGGAAACACCATATATTTT. It translates to CASSFQQGLGNTIYF.

CDR3 loop: CAPFLGTEDNSPLHF. The CDR3, as DNA: TGTGCCCCTTTTCTCGGGACAGAAGATAATTCACCCCTCCACTTT. This rearrangement joins TRBV10-3 to TRBJ1-6; TRBD1 matches 7 bases. The CDR3 is 15 residues long. V trimming: 11 bases; J trimming: 5 bases; junction bases outside the gene matches: 12. Per the germline V gene, CDR1 is ENHRY and CDR2 is SYGVKD.

The chain carries TRBV27 and TRBJ2-3; 9 nucleotides line up with TRBD1. The CDR3 loop spans 17 amino acids. V dropped 5 bases and J dropped 4; count of bases not matched to a gene: 13. Germline V gene data show CDR1 as MNHEY and CDR2 as SMNVEV (reference sequence). DNA of the CDR3: TGTGCCAGCAGTGAATTTACGGGACAGGGCGTCCCAGATACGCAGTATTTT. The encoded protein is CASSEFTGQGVPDTQYF.

This clone appeared once. The chain recombines TRBV29-1 with TRBJ1-1; no clear D. Trimming removed 3 bases at V and 0 bases at J, with 8 bases between. This CDR3 contains 13 residues. Germline V gene data show CDR1 as SQVTM and CDR2 as ANQGSEA. The CDR3 DNA follows: TGCAGCGTTGAGCGGGAATTGAACACTGAAGCTTTCTTT. It specifies CSVERELNTEAFF.

This chain links TRBV10-3 with TRBJ2-2, with 8 bases lining up with TRBD2. This CDR3 is 17 amino acids long. The J segment lost 2 bases and the V segment lost 4 bases, leaving 9 bases of the junction unmatched. Germline V gives CDR1 ENHRY, CDR2 SYGVKD. The CDR3 protein is CAISGFTSGSNTGELFF. CDR3 sequence (DNA): TGTGCCATCAGTGGTTTTACTAGCGGTTCAAACACCGGGGAGCTGTTTTTT.

The chain couples TRBV29-1 to TRBJ1-1; weak D call: TRBD1 (6 bases). In germline, CDR1 is SQVTM, CDR2 ANQGSEA. Trimming stripped 6 bases from V and 1 base from J, with 12 bases between. The CDR3 runs to 13 residues. The CDR3, as DNA: TGCAGCGTCGGGGACACTCCGAACACTGAAGCTTTCTTT. Translating gives CSVGDTPNTEAFF.

The chain uses TRBV5-8 and TRBJ1-4, with a possible D match to TRBD1 (6 bases). The V gene lost 0 bases and the J gene lost 11 bases, with 11 bases spanning the gap. The CDR3 is 13 residues long. Germline V gene lookup returns CDR1 SGHTS and CDR2 YDEGEE. CDR3 loop: CASSLATQGKLFF. The CDR3 coding sequence is TGTGCCAGCAGCTTGGCAACCCAGGGGAAACTGTTTTTT.

J is TRBJ2-5 and V is TRBV3-1 (or the pseudogene TRBV3-2); D remains ambiguous. The V gene lost 5 bases and the J gene lost 1 base, with 11 bases spanning the gap. The germline gives CDR1 LGHDT, CDR2 YNNKEL (reference sequence). This CDR3 contains 14 residues. CDR3 in amino acids: CASSLFSGQETQYF. CDR3 DNA: TGTGCCAGCAGCTTGTTCTCGGGCCAAGAGACCCAGTACTTC.

The chain carries TRBV7-2 and TRBJ1-6; 9 nucleotides agree with TRBD1. V shed 2 bases and J 5 bases; nucleotides not matched to a gene: 4. Per the germline V gene, CDR1 is SGHTA and CDR2 is FQGNSA. This CDR3 has 16 residues. The CDR3 DNA sequence: TGTGCCAGCAGCTTATTGGGGACAGGGAATAATTCACCCCTCCACTTT. It yields the protein CASSLLGTGNNSPLHF.

This clone was observed a handful of times. V and J are TRBV29-1 and TRBJ1-6, with TRBD1 as a possible D gene (6 bases). The V end was cut by 4 bases, the J end by 7 bases, with 11 bases between. Germline CDR1 SQVTM, CDR2 ANQGSEA. There are 13 residues in the CDR3. CDR3 sequence reads: CSVAYRENSPLHF. CDR3 nucleotide sequence: TGCAGCGTTGCCTACAGGGAAAATTCACCCCTCCACTTT.

The rearrangement joins TRBV24-1 to TRBJ1-2, with 7 nucleotides matching TRBD1. This CDR3 contains 12 residues. Trimming took 6 bases from V and 13 from J; bases not matched to a gene: 10. The germline gives CDR1 KGHDR, CDR2 SFDVKD. In DNA, the CDR3 is TGTGCCACCAGTCCACCCTCAGGGGGATTCACCTTC. Protein product: CATSPPSGGFTF.

The CDR3 region has the DNA TGTGCCAGCAGTGAAATAGGGGACAGGGGCAATATAAGGGGCTACACCTTC. Residues: CASSEIGDRGNIRGYTF. This chain uses TRBV25-1 with TRBJ1-2; TRBD1 agrees at 10 bases. This CDR3 is built from 17 residues. V gave up 2 bases and J gave up 8 bases; unmatched junction bases: 14. Germline V gene lookup returns CDR1 MGHDK and CDR2 SYGVNS.

The rearrangement uses TRBV4-2 and TRBJ2-3; 9 bases line up with TRBD2. In germline, CDR1 is LGHNA, CDR2 YNFKEQ. V trimming: 4 bases; J trimming: 5 bases; junction bases outside the gene matches: 16. The CDR3 is 18 amino acids. For the CDR3, the DNA is TGTGCCAGCAGCCTAAGCCCCCGGCGGGGGGGCTCACTAGATACGCAGTATTTT. It is translated as CASSLSPRRGGSLDTQYF.

V and J are TRBV7-8 and TRBJ2-3, with a weak D call TRBD1 (6 bases). Germline CDR1 SGHVS, CDR2 FQNEAQ. This CDR3 contains 17 residues. The V end was cut by 5 bases, the J end by 3 bases, with 21 bases between. CDR3 amino acids: CASSLQDVPRGTDTQYF. CDR3 coding DNA: TGTGCCAGCAGCCTACAGGACGTTCCTAGGGGGACAGATACGCAGTATTTT.

The chain recombines TRBV18 with TRBJ2-5, with 10 bases that match TRBD1. The CDR3 spans 14 residues. In germline, CDR1 is KGHSH, CDR2 LQKENI. V shed 5 bases, J shed 5 bases, and the junction held 5 bases outside the gene matches. In DNA form, the CDR3 reads TGTGCCAGCTCAATGACAGGGGGCGGTGAGACCCAGTACTTC. Translation gives CASSMTGGGETQYF. The entire variable domain, with the rest obtained from reference TRBV18 and TRBJ2-5, is as follows: NAGVMQNPRHLVRRRGQEARLRCSPMKGHSHVYWYRQLPEEGLKFMVYLQKENIIDESGMPKERFSAEFPKEGPSILRIQQVVRGDSAAYFCASSMTGGGETQYFGPGTRLLVL.

J is TRBJ2-3 and V is TRBV24-1; 7 bases match TRBD2. Germline CDR1 KGHDR, CDR2 SFDVKD. The CDR3 contains 15 residues. J was trimmed by 2 bases and V by 0 bases; bases with no gene match: 1. The DNA of the CDR3 is TGTGCCACCAGTGATTTGAGACTAGCCACAGATACGCAGTATTTT. The encoded protein is CATSDLRLATDTQYF.

V is TRBV24-1 and J is TRBJ2-7; 7 positions agree with TRBD1. The trim removed 4 bases at V and 5 bases at J, leaving 13 bases unmatched. Germline V gives CDR1 KGHDR, CDR2 SFDVKD. This CDR3 contains 16 residues. CDR3 nucleotide sequence: TGTGCCACCAGTGAGCCACCTCTCGACAGGGTGCACGAGCAGTACTTC. Translating gives CATSEPPLDRVHEQYF.

This sequence joins TRBV14 and TRBJ2-7; TRBD2 agrees at 9 bases. This CDR3 region has 15 residues. From germline, CDR1 is SGHDN and CDR2 FVKESK. Trimming took 2 bases from V and 7 from J; bases not matched to a gene: 9. In nucleotides, the CDR3 is TGTGCCAGCAGCCAATTTGCGGGGGGGCGTTGGGAGCAGTACTTC. Translated, it gives CASSQFAGGRWEQYF.

The chain recombines TRBV19 with TRBJ1-1; TRBD1 matches 8 bases. Germline V lookup: CDR1 LNHDA, CDR2 SQIVND (reference sequence). V trimming: 10 bases; J trimming: 1 base; junction bases outside the gene matches: 11. This CDR3 is 15 amino acids long. Written as DNA, the CDR3 is TGTGCCACTAAGAGGTCGGGGACAGGGAACACTGAAGCTTTCTTT. It encodes CATKRSGTGNTEAFF.

J is TRBJ2-7 and V is TRBV4-1; D is possibly TRBD2 (6 bases). Per the germline V gene, CDR1 is MGHRA and CDR2 is YSYEKL. The CDR3 extends over 15 amino acids. The V gene lost 1 base and the J gene lost 4 bases, with 14 bases spanning the gap. The CDR3 protein is CASSQVGGLGYEQYF. CDR3 bases: TGCGCCAGCAGCCAAGTCGGGGGTTTAGGATACGAGCAGTACTTC.

The genes are TRBV15 and TRBJ2-5, with D tentatively TRBD1 (6 bases). Per germline, CDR1 LNHNV and CDR2 YYDKDF (reference sequence). The V end lost 2 bases, the J end lost 1 base, and 11 bases lay between the germline ends. This CDR3 is 15 amino acids long. The CDR3 region has the DNA TGTGCCACCAGCAGAAACGGACAGTTCCAAGAGACCCAGTACTTC. It codes for CATSRNGQFQETQYF.